Following are 21 T cell receptor beta chains from one sample sequenced in a study of blood T cell repertoires in COVID-19. Clones were sequenced by immunoSEQ multiplex PCR, and TCRdb holds only the in-frame ones, with some missing. Among a few hundred thousand clones, around 81% were seen once, and the ten largest hold nearly 7.5%. Sample: PBMCs or T cells enriched from blood (not recorded which). The receptor source for this set is a woman aged 40 to 50 with acute COVID-19.

The chain is built from TRBV4-2 and TRBJ2-3, with TRBD1 matching over 9 bases. CDR1 and CDR2 (germline): LGHNA, YNFKEQ. CDR3 length: 19 residues. The V gene end was trimmed by 3 bases and the J gene end by 5 bases; junction bases not matched to a gene: 18. Written as DNA, the CDR3 is TGTGCCAGCAGCCAGGACGTGGGGACAGGGCGACGGGGTGAAGATACGCAGTATTTT. This encodes CASSQDVGTGRRGEDTQYF.

The V and J genes are TRBV29-1 and TRBJ2-2; 7 bases align to TRBD2. V dropped 7 bases and J dropped 3; count of bases not matched to a gene: 11. This CDR3 is built from 15 residues. Looked up from germline, CDR1 is SQVTM and CDR2 is ANQGSEA. The CDR3 region is CSATASGTYTGELFF. CDR3 DNA sequence: TGCAGCGCTACCGCTAGCGGCACTTACACCGGGGAGCTGTTTTTT.

The CDR3 spells CATWAPGANSPLHF. The CDR3 region has the DNA TGTGCCACTTGGGCCCCCGGCGCAAATTCACCCCTCCACTTT. The V gene is TRBV28, the J gene TRBJ1-6; D is uncertain. Per germline, CDR1 MDHEN and CDR2 SYDVKM. Trimming stripped 10 bases from V and 7 bases from J, with 17 bases between. The CDR3 runs 14 residues.

The chain couples TRBV18 to TRBJ1-6; 9 nucleotides line up with TRBD1. Germline V gene sequence: CDR1 KGHSH, CDR2 LQKENI. The CDR3 extends over 16 amino acids. V lost 3 bases and J lost 6; bases outside the gene matches: 6. CDR3 in amino acids: CASSPRDRVSNSPLHF. The CDR3 DNA reads as TGTGCCAGCTCACCCCGGGACAGGGTATCTAATTCACCCCTCCACTTT.

This clone was detected only once. The chain employs TRBV2 and TRBJ2-1; 10 bases map to TRBD2. V lost 6 bases to trimming and J lost 8 bases; unmatched junction nucleotides: 13. The CDR3 covers 16 residues. CDR1 and CDR2 (germline): SNHLY, FYNNEI. The CDR3 spells CASRVRAGGVVDEQFF. CDR3 DNA: TGTGCCAGCAGAGTTAGAGCGGGAGGGGTTGTTGATGAGCAGTTCTTC.

The chain recombines TRBV18 with TRBJ2-7; 8 bases fit TRBD1. The germline CDR1 and CDR2 sequences are KGHSH and LQKENI. Trimming removed 2 bases from V and 1 base from J; junction bases left unmatched: 7. This CDR3 is 16 amino acids long. The CDR3 DNA is TGTGCCAGCTCACCAGGACAGGGCAGAGGGTCCTACGAGCAGTACTTC. It is translated as CASSPGQGRGSYEQYF.

The chain employs TRBV14 and TRBJ1-4, with 8 bases aligning to TRBD1. Germline CDR1 reads SGHDN; CDR2 reads FVKESK. V was pared by 5 bases and J by 8 bases, with 13 bases of the junction left unmatched. There are 16 residues in the CDR3. The DNA of the CDR3 is TGTGCCAGCAGCGGCCGGGACAGGCCTTTCTCCGAAAAACTGTTTTTT. Its protein is CASSGRDRPFSEKLFF.

The CDR3 region has the DNA TGTGCCAGCAGCCCGCTGACTAGCGGGAGCCCTCCACAGTATTTT. Translated: CASSPLTSGSPPQYF. The chain couples TRBV7-2 to TRBJ2-3, with 12 bases identical to TRBD2. The ends lost 5 bases at V and 12 bases at J; junction bases unmatched: 12. The CDR3 contains 15 residues. Germline V gene data show CDR1 as SGHTA and CDR2 as FQGNSA.

V gene TRBV27 combines with J gene TRBJ2-7, with 8 bases fitting TRBD1. The V segment lost 5 bases and the J segment 2 bases; nucleotides outside the gene matches: 8. CDR3 size: 15 residues. In germline, CDR1 is MNHEY, CDR2 SMNVEV (reference sequence). The CDR3 nucleotides are TGTGCCAGCAGTCGGGCGACAGGGGTCCCCTACGAGCAGTACTTC. Protein sequence: CASSRATGVPYEQYF.

V and J are TRBV7-9 and TRBJ2-1; 9 bases map to TRBD2. In germline, CDR1 is SEHNR, CDR2 FQNEAQ (reference sequence). The CDR3 runs 16 residues. Germline trimming cut 7 bases from V and 5 bases from J; bases unmatched to any gene: 12. CDR3 sequence: CASKLSGLAGNNEQFF. Written as DNA, the CDR3 is TGTGCCAGCAAACTGTCTGGGCTAGCGGGAAACAATGAGCAGTTCTTC.

The chain has TRBV7-8 and TRBJ1-5; weak D call: TRBD1 (5 bases). This CDR3 is built from 16 residues. Deletions cut 2 bases from V and 7 bases from J, with 18 bases between. Germline V CDR1 and CDR2: SGHVS, FQNEAQ. The CDR3 sequence: CASSLRWAGIGQPQHF. CDR3 DNA sequence: TGTGCCAGCAGCTTACGATGGGCAGGGATAGGCCAGCCCCAGCATTTT.

The chain carries TRBV27 and TRBJ2-7; the match to TRBD2 covers 7 bases. The germline gives CDR1 MNHEY, CDR2 SMNVEV (reference sequence). The CDR3 extends over 14 amino acids. V lost 5 bases, J lost 5 bases, and 9 bases stayed unmatched. The CDR3 DNA sequence: TGTGCCAGCAGTCCCCAGCGGGAAGGGCACGAGCAGTACTTC. Translated, it gives CASSPQREGHEQYF.

This clone was picked up many times. The chain recombines TRBV7-2 with TRBJ1-2, with TRBD1 identical over 9 bases. CDR3 length equals 14 residues. Germline trimming cut 5 bases from V and 4 bases from J; bases unmatched to any gene: 5. Per the germline V gene, CDR1 is SGHTA and CDR2 is FQGNSA. CDR3: CASSVTGGFYGYTF. CDR3 DNA sequence: TGTGCCAGCAGCGTGACAGGGGGATTCTATGGCTACACCTTC.

V and J are TRBV29-1 and TRBJ2-1; tentatively, D is TRBD1 (7 bases). Trimming took 3 bases from V and 3 from J, leaving 15 bases between them. The CDR3 consists of 15 residues. The germline CDR1 and CDR2 sequences are SQVTM and ANQGSEA. CDR3 region: CSVDLGGQLYNEQFF. DNA for the CDR3: TGCAGCGTTGATCTCGGGGGACAGCTCTACAATGAGCAGTTCTTC.

The chain links TRBV5-1 to TRBJ2-3; maybe TRBD2 (6 bases). CDR1 SGHRS and CDR2 YFSETQ come from the germline V gene. The length of the CDR3 is 15 residues. V lost 3 bases, J lost 3 bases, and 14 bases lay in between. The DNA for the CDR3 is TGCGCCAGCAGCTCTGGAGGGATGGTAACAGATACGCAGTATTTT. It codes for CASSSGGMVTDTQYF. The variable domain in full, completed from reference TRBV5-1 and TRBJ2-3, reads KAGVTQTPRYLIKTRGQQVTLSCSPISGHRSVSWYQQTPGQGLQFLFEYFSETQRNKGNFPGRFSGRQFSNSRSEMNVSTLELGDSALYLCASSSGGMVTDTQYFGPGTRLTVL.

This clone was counted a few times. CDR3 sequence (DNA): TGTGCCAGCAGTTACGGACAGTTCAACACTGAAGCTTTCTTT. This encodes CASSYGQFNTEAFF. The gene calls are TRBV27 and TRBJ1-1, with a weak D call TRBD1 (6 bases). The CDR3 is made up of 14 amino acids. The germline V and J ends were trimmed by 4 bases and 2 bases, with 11 bases remaining between them. Germline CDR1 is MNHEY and CDR2 is SMNVEV (reference sequence).

This chain links TRBV16 with TRBJ2-7; 14 bases are shared with TRBD2. This CDR3 is 17 amino acids long. CDR1 and CDR2 from the germline V gene are KGHSY and FQNENV. V shed 2 bases, J shed 4 bases, and the junction held 7 bases outside the gene matches. Here the CDR3 DNA reads TGTGCCAGCAGCCAACCAGGGACTAGCGGGGGTATTTACGAGCAGTACTTC. Amino acid sequence: CASSQPGTSGGIYEQYF.

This clone was found many times. The V gene is TRBV29-1, the J gene TRBJ2-7; D ambiguous. The CDR3 covers 10 residues. Germline CDR1 SQVTM, CDR2 ANQGSEA. The germline V and J ends were trimmed by 5 bases and 4 bases, with 6 bases remaining between them. The CDR3 nucleotides are TGCAGCGTTCGTCCGTACGAGCAGTACTTC. It translates to CSVRPYEQYF.

This rearrangement joins TRBV5-3 to TRBJ2-5, with D perhaps matching TRBD1 (5 bases). TRBV5-3 is annotated as an ORF whose role is uncertain. The CDR3 has 14 amino acids. The germline V and J ends were trimmed by 4 bases and 1 base, with 11 bases remaining between them. The CDR3 region is CARSTTVFQETQYF. The CDR3 coding sequence is TGTGCCAGAAGCACGACAGTTTTCCAAGAGACCCAGTACTTC.

The chain joins TRBV27 to TRBJ1-5; D is unclear. Germline V gives CDR1 MNHEY, CDR2 SMNVEV (reference sequence). The CDR3 is 13 amino acids. V gave up 3 bases and J gave up 5 bases, with 8 bases separating them. The CDR3 reads CASSFGRDQPQHF. In nucleotides, the CDR3 is TGTGCCAGCAGTTTCGGGAGGGATCAGCCCCAGCATTTT.

This clone has just a few counts. The rearrangement links TRBV10-3 to TRBJ1-2; D is unclear. Germline V lookup: CDR1 ENHRY, CDR2 SYGVKD. This CDR3 comprises 13 residues. Trimming left V 6 bases short and J 1 base short, with 9 bases between. CDR3 protein: CAISEGFNYGYTF. The CDR3 DNA sequence: TGTGCCATCAGCGAGGGCTTTAACTATGGCTACACCTTC.